This T cell receptor beta chain is from a study of shared clonotypes between healthy human individuals. Study-wide findings and caveats: Rarefaction showed sorted-subset sequencing was incomplete despite large depth. Only a few donors were included, so the genetic and exposure-history diversity represented was limited. Only blood underwent sampling, and tissue repertoires likely differ.

The V and J ends lost 6 bases and 8 bases, in that order; junction bases with no gene match: 8. Germline-derived CDR1 and CDR2 are MNHEY and SVGAGI. The CDR3 totals 13 residues. In the source study's methods: ImmunoSEQ yielded junction-only sequences lacking quality scores, so filtering differed. TCRdb's table, derived via immunoSEQ multiplex PCR, lists solely in-frame clones and lacks some. V and J calls and clone size are copied from that table; D and trimming were computed from the DNA. The sample has around 940,000 clones, approximately 76% seen once. About this clone itself: The antigen is not known.

Sequenced sample: memory CD4+ T cells sorted from blood. Described subset: CD45RA-negative fraction. The sequence derives from a young man in good health. This sequence joins TRBV6-5 and TRBJ2-7; 9 bases fit TRBD1. The CDR3 DNA follows: TGTGCCAGCAGGGACAGGGGCTCTGTACAGCAGTACTTC. Residues: CASRDRGSVQQYF.